This T cell receptor (beta chain) is drawn from a study of shared clonotypes between healthy human individuals. Across the study: Aged 18 to 49, the donors were a couple of women and a few men. Notes on the study in general: Generation probabilities of non-shared clonotypes were lower (relative to those shared by all four donors). Larger estimated richness was generally seen in naive subsets than in memory subsets.

Original processing notes: Junction-only immunoSEQ data arrived without quality scores, meaning filtering differed. Data came from immunoSEQ multiplex PCR; TCRdb stores just in-frame clones and leaves some out. Clonal size and the V and J genes are those of that table, whereas D and trimming came from the DNA. This table holds around 330,000 clones, approximately 79% found once. The CDR3 sequence is 12 residues long. Germline V gives CDR1 SGHNT, CDR2 YYREEE (reference sequence). V was shortened by 4 bases and J by 4 bases, with 8 bases between the two germline ends. Comments on this clone: The target antigen is unknown.

The sequence was collected from a man aged 25 to 45 in good health. V is TRBV5-4 and J is TRBJ2-5, with unresolved D. The sequenced sample was memory CD4+ T cells sorted from blood. As for subset: CD45RA-negative fraction. The CDR3 reads CASSRTSETQYF. In DNA, the CDR3 is TGTGCCAGCAGCCGTACATCAGAGACCCAGTACTTC.